This T cell receptor (beta chain) is from a study of shared clonotypes between healthy human individuals (TCRdb year 2020). Background on the whole study: The cohort included a few men and a couple of women between 18 and 49 years of age. To estimate repertoire size and how much clonotype sharing occurs between individuals, the study deeply sequenced the blood TCR repertoires of roughly 5 healthy adults. Per donor, leukapheresis produced somewhere between about 0.94 and 10 billion PBMCs. Libraries were prepared and TCR repertoires were sequenced by different laboratories using diverse techniques, in order to increase sequencing depth and limit assay-specific biases. Per donor, three plates each were used for CD4 naive and CD4 memory, two for CD8 naive, and one for CD8 memory.

What the work shows at the level of the full study, not this receptor alone: Sampling was restricted to blood, and TCR repertoires in tissues likely differ from the TCR repertoires found in blood. Naive subsets generally had larger estimated clonotype richness than memory subsets. The genetic and exposure-history diversity represented was limited by the small number of donors. Incomplete sequencing was indicated by rarefaction of sorted-subset datasets, despite the large sequencing depth. Pairwise subsampling led to the expectation that sequencing depth would affect the degree of clonotype sharing among donors. Higher generation probabilities were observed for clonotypes shared by all four sorted-subset donors than for non-shared clonotypes. Sharing across a few donors was observed for roughly 5.4% of naive CD4, over 3% of naive CD8, about 2.3% of memory CD4, and around 0.42% of memory CD8 clonotypes.

TCR CDR3 regions were amplified from genomic DNA by multiplex PCR using the deep immunoSEQ assay. Extracted genomic DNA from each cell subset was distributed evenly across all wells of several immunoSEQ 96-well plates, and each plate was treated as a replicate. For sorted subsets, around 0.2 ug of genomic DNA, equivalent to roughly 30,000 T cell genomes, went into each replicate PCR. Purified libraries were quantified with a Qubit 3.0 fluorometer, sized on a Bioanalyzer 2100, and re-quantified with the KAPA Library Quantification kit. A separate single-read 150-cycle Illumina NextSeq 550 flow cell was used to sequence each immunoSEQ 96-well plate. In the paper's pipeline: Because the immunoSEQ output held only junctional sequences and lacked quality scores, the filtering could not match the filtering applied to full-length reads. To assign V/J genes and CDR3, sequences were annotated against IMGT germline references using PyIR, a Python wrapper for IgBLAST v1.9. Reads were filtered out if the reads had weak V/J assignments (E-value above 1e-6), no CDR3, stop codons, out-of-frame junctions, or ambiguous translated residues. V3J clonotypes were defined as sequences sharing an identical inferred V gene, J gene, and CDR3 amino acid sequence. Percentage overlap between repertoires was calculated by dividing the number of shared unique clonotypes by the size of the smaller repertoire. Richness of each repertoire was evaluated using RTK rarefaction, the Chao1 estimator, and Recon v2.1 estimates of unobserved clonotypes. Generation probabilities were computed with OLGA for all TCRbeta clonotypes obtained by the gDNA method from several donors. TCRdb provides this immuneACCESS table in a form limited to in-frame rearrangements. Some clones are lacking; in checked studies, under half of them reflect an unresolved V gene, and why the rest are absent is not known. The DNA was the basis for D and trimming; V, J and clone size are from that table. Present in this sample are some 2 million clones, around 96% of which were seen just once. Of the sample, 1% to 1.3% is held by the ten largest clones.

CD8 naive samples were CD45RO-negative cells positively selected for CCR7, giving a CD45RA+CCR7+ population that excluded TemRA cells. The donors were healthy, HIV-negative adults who had no recently reported acute infections or vaccinations. Every donor was a Caucasian adult living in Nashville, Tennessee, USA. Blood was obtained by leukapheresis, after which PBMCs were separated by Ficoll-Histopaque density gradient centrifugation and cryopreserved in liquid nitrogen vapor phase. Purity and quantity of every magnetically sorted T cell population were checked by analytical flow cytometry. Each sorted fraction had its genomic DNA isolated and then quantified by UV absorbance on a Nanodrop 2000c. For this clone: What this receptor recognizes is not known. Base qualities were left out, and no much larger clone turns up one base away.

From the cysteine through the phenylalanine, the CDR3 covers 16 amino acids. Solely the CDR3 DNA is kept, with 48 bases framed from the first base. The germline V gene gives CDR1 as MNHNS and CDR2 as SASEGT. V is clipped by 2 bases and J by 3 bases, and the sequence between their germline boundaries is 15 bases long. The source is a man younger than 35 in good health. The sample was naive CD8+ T cells sorted from blood. The cell subset or site tag for this specimen amounts to: CD45RA+CCR7+. The chain couples TRBV6-1 to TRBJ2-3; the D gene is perhaps TRBD1 or TRBD2, each of them matching over 6 bases. The CDR3 has the sequence CASSEWGASITDTQYF. The bases read TGTGCCAGCAGTGAATGGGGGGCGTCGATTACAGATACGCAGTATTTT.